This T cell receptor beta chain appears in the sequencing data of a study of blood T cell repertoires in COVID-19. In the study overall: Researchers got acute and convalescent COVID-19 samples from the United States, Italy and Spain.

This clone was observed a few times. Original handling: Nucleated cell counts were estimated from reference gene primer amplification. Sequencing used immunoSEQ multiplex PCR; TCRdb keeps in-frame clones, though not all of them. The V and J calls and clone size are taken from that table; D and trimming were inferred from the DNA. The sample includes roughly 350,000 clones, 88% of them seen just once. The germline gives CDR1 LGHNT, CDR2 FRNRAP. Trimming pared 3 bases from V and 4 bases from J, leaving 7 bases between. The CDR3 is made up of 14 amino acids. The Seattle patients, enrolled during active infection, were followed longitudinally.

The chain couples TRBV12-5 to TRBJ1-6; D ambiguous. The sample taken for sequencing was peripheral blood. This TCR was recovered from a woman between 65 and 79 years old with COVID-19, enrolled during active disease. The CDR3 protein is CASGFSGYNSPLHF. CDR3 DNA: TGTGCTAGTGGTTTTTCCGGGTATAATTCACCCCTCCACTTT.